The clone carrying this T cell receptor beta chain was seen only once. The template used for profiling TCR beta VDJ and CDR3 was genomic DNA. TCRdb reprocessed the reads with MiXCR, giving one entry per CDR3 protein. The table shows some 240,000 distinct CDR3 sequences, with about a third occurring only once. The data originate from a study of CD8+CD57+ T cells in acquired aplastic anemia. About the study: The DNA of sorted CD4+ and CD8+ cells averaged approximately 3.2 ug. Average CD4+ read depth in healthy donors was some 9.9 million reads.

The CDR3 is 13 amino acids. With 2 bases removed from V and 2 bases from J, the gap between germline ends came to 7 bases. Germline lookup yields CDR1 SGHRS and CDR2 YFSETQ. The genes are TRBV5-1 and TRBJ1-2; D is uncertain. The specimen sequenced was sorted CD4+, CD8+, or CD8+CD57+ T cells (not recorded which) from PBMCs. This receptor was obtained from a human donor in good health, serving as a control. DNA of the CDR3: TGCGCCAGCAGCTTACGGCTAAACTATGGCTACACCTTC. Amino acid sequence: CASSLRLNYGYTF.